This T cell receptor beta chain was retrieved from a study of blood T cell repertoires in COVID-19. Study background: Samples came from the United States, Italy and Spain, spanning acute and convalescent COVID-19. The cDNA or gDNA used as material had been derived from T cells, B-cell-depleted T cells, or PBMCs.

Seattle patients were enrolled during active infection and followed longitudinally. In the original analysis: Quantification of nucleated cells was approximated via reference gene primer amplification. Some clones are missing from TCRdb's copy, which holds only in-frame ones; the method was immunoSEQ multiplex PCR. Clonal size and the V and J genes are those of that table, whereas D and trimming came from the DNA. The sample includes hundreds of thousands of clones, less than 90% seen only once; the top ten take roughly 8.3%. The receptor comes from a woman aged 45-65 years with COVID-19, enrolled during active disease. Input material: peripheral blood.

The CDR3 sequence: CASSQVGQGYGYTF. As DNA, the CDR3 is TGCGCCAGCAGCCAAGTGGGTCAGGGCTATGGCTACACCTTC. V gene TRBV4-1 combines with J gene TRBJ1-2; D is possibly TRBD1 (5 bases). The germline CDR1 and CDR2 sequences are MGHRA and YSYEKL. CDR3 length: 14 residues. Trimming removed 1 base at V and 4 bases at J, with 10 bases between.